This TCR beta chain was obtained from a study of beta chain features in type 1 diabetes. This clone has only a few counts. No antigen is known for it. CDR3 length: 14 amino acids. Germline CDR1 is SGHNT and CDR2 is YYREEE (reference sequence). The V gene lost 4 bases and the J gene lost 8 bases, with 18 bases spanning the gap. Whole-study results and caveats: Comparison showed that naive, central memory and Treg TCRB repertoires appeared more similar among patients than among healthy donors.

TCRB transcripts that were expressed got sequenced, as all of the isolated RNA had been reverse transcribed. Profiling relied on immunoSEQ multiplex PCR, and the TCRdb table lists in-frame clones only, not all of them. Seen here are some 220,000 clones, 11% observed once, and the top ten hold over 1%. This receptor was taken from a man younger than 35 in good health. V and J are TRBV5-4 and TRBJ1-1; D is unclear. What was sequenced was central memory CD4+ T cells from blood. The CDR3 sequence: CASSQPGRLVEAFF. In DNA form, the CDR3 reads TGTGCCAGCAGCCAACCGGGGAGGCTAGTAGAAGCTTTCTTT.